Presented here are 20 T cell receptor beta chains from one specimen sequenced in a study of blood T cell repertoires in COVID-19. Libraries were prepared by immunoSEQ multiplex PCR; TCRdb keeps only in-frame clonotypes and omits some of them. Of roughly 500,000 clones listed, approximately 89% are singletons. The specimen sequenced was peripheral blood. The receptor source for this set is a man aged 18-30 years with COVID-19, enrolled during active disease.

The rearrangement links TRBV7-2 to TRBJ1-6; D is unclear. Germline V gene sequence: CDR1 SGHTA, CDR2 FQGNSA. The CDR3 loop spans 16 amino acids. Trimming removed 5 bases from V and 7 bases from J, with 18 bases in between. The chain's CDR3 is CASSHSRTGINSPLHF. As DNA, the CDR3 is TGTGCCAGCAGCCACAGTAGGACCGGGATAAATTCACCCCTCCACTTT.

This clone has just one count. The rearrangement links TRBV7-9 to TRBJ2-5; D possibly corresponds to TRBD2 (6 bases). Germline CDR1 SEHNR, CDR2 FQNEAQ (reference sequence). V gave up 1 base and J gave up 2 bases, with 17 bases separating them. CDR3 size: 17 residues. In nucleotides, the CDR3 is TGTGCCAGCAGCTTAGGTCATCCGATCGGGAGACAAGAGACCCAGTACTTC. As protein: CASSLGHPIGRQETQYF.

The chain links TRBV6-5 to TRBJ1-1; tentative D call: TRBD1 (5 bases). Germline V gene sequence: CDR1 MNHEY, CDR2 SVGAGI. This CDR3 is 13 amino acids long. V was shortened by 6 bases and J by 5 bases, with 13 bases between the two germline ends. Here the CDR3 DNA reads TGTGCCAGCAGCCGCCTTAGGGGAACTGAAGCTTTCTTT. Protein sequence: CASSRLRGTEAFF.

V gene TRBV12-3 or TRBV12-4 combines with J gene TRBJ2-5; unclear D gene. V was clipped by 1 base and J by 7 bases, with 10 bases between them. The CDR3 is 13 amino acids. This CDR3 reads CASSLGLSGTQYF. The CDR3 DNA sequence: TGTGCCAGCAGTTTAGGACTCTCTGGGACCCAGTACTTC.

The chain uses TRBV29-1 and TRBJ2-4; 15 bases match TRBD2. CDR1 is SQVTM, CDR2 ANQGSEA, per germline. The V segment lost 4 bases and the J segment 2 bases; nucleotides outside the gene matches: 9. The CDR3 is 18 residues long. CDR3 region: CSVGWGLAGGVPKNIQYF. The CDR3 DNA follows: TGCAGCGTTGGGTGGGGACTAGCGGGAGGAGTACCCAAAAACATTCAGTACTTC. Variable domain in full (rest from reference TRBV29-1 and TRBJ2-4): SAVISQKPSRDICQRGTSLTIQCQVDSQVTMMFWYRQQPGQSLTLIATANQGSEATYESGFVIDKFPISRPNLTFSTLTVSNMSPEDSSIYLCSVGWGLAGGVPKNIQYFGAGTRLSVL.

V and J are TRBV27 and TRBJ1-4, with TRBD1 as a possible D gene (5 bases). Germline CDR1 MNHEY, CDR2 SMNVEV (reference sequence). Trimming shortened V by 2 bases and J by 8 bases, and 18 bases separated the two germline ends. The length of the CDR3 is 16 residues. This CDR3 is CASSLQLTPGGEKLFF. In nucleotides, the CDR3 is TGTGCCAGCAGTTTACAATTGACACCCGGGGGGGAAAAACTGTTTTTT.

The CDR3 spells CASSLQGFGSDTQYF. The CDR3 DNA follows: TGTGCCAGCAGCCTACAGGGCTTTGGATCAGATACGCAGTATTTT. This sequence joins TRBV2 and TRBJ2-3; D is possibly TRBD1 (6 bases). Per the germline V gene, CDR1 is SNHLY and CDR2 is FYNNEI. The CDR3 spans 15 residues. Trimming shortened V by 6 bases and J by 4 bases, and 17 bases separated the two germline ends.

V gene TRBV10-1 combines with J gene TRBJ2-7, with D perhaps TRBD1 (5 bases). The germline gives CDR1 WNHNN, CDR2 SYGVQD (reference sequence). There are 13 residues in the CDR3. V shed 2 bases and J shed 2 bases, with 7 bases lying between them. CDR3 nucleotides: TGCGCCAGCAGTGAGCCAGGGACCTACGAGCAGTACTTC. Its translation: CASSEPGTYEQYF.

This chain joins TRBV14 and TRBJ1-5; D may be TRBD1 (5 bases). The germline V and J ends were trimmed by 5 bases and 0 bases, with 17 bases remaining between them. The CDR3 has 17 amino acids. Germline CDR1 reads SGHDN; CDR2 reads FVKESK. The CDR3 spells CASSSTRGNISNQPQHF. The CDR3 DNA sequence: TGTGCCAGCAGCTCAACAAGGGGTAATATTAGCAATCAGCCCCAGCATTTT.

V and J are TRBV6-1 and TRBJ1-2; D is unclear. The V and J ends lost 2 bases and 3 bases respectively, with 10 bases between them. In germline, CDR1 is MNHNS, CDR2 SASEGT. The CDR3 contains 14 residues. CDR3 nucleotide sequence: TGTGCCAGCAGTGAAATTCAGACATACTATGGCTACACCTTC. Translation: CASSEIQTYYGYTF.

The gene calls are TRBV27 and TRBJ1-6; 7 bases are a match to TRBD1. The CDR3 extends over 14 amino acids. Unmatched junction bases numbered 4, after V lost 4 bases and J lost 7 bases. The V gene's germline CDR1 is MNHEY and CDR2 SMNVEV (reference sequence). CDR3 region: CASSSPGQNSPLHF. Written as DNA, the CDR3 is TGTGCCAGCAGTTCACCGGGACAGAATTCACCCCTCCACTTT.

This clone is a singleton in its sample. CDR3 bases: TGTGCCAGCAGTCGAACGTGGACAGGGGTGAACACCGGGGAGCTGTTTTTT. This encodes CASSRTWTGVNTGELFF. The genes are TRBV27 and TRBJ2-2; TRBD1 matches at 9 bases. The CDR3 runs 17 residues. V was pared by 5 bases and J by 1 base, with 8 bases of the junction left unmatched. Germline lookup yields CDR1 MNHEY and CDR2 SMNVEV (reference sequence).

The chain has TRBV18 and TRBJ2-2; D unresolved. The CDR3 sequence is 15 residues long. Deletions cut 3 bases from V and 0 bases from J, with 8 bases between. Germline V gene data show CDR1 as KGHSH and CDR2 as LQKENI. The CDR3 reads CASSPARANTGELFF. CDR3 coding DNA: TGTGCCAGCTCACCCGCGAGAGCGAACACCGGGGAGCTGTTTTTT.

This clone was seen just once. The V and J genes are TRBV7-6 and TRBJ2-2; 10 bases match TRBD2. J was trimmed by 6 bases and V by 2 bases; bases with no gene match: 9. The V gene's germline CDR1 is SGHVS and CDR2 FNYEAQ. This CDR3 has 17 residues. This CDR3 reads CASSLYPSGGAPGELFF. CDR3 DNA: TGTGCCAGCAGCTTATATCCCAGCGGGGGGGCCCCCGGGGAGCTGTTTTTT.

The rearrangement links TRBV19 to TRBJ1-2; 9 bases align to TRBD1. Germline V lookup: CDR1 LNHDA, CDR2 SQIVND (reference sequence). This CDR3 has 15 residues. V dropped 6 bases and J dropped 4; count of bases not matched to a gene: 9. CDR3 in DNA: TGTGCCAGTAGATTCACAGGGGGCGTCGTCTATGGCTACACCTTC. Its protein product is CASRFTGGVVYGYTF. Looking up the rest from reference TRBV19 and TRBJ1-2 gives the full variable domain: DGGITQSPKYLFRKEGQNVTLSCEQNLNHDAMYWYRQDPGQGLRLIYYSQIVNDFQKGDIAEGYSVSREKKESFPLTVTSAQKNPTAFYLCASRFTGGVVYGYTFGSGTRLTVV.

As for this clone: Other DNA sequences in the same sample also yield this CDR3. This chain uses TRBV5-4 with TRBJ1-3; 8 bases line up with TRBD1. V was pared by 0 bases and J by 1 base, with 0 bases of the junction left unmatched. Per germline, CDR1 SGHNT and CDR2 YYREEE (reference sequence). The CDR3 is made up of 15 amino acids. CDR3 residues: CASSLDRGSGNTIYF. DNA for the CDR3: TGTGCCAGCAGCTTGGACAGGGGGTCTGGAAACACCATATATTTT.

V gene TRBV5-1 combines with J gene TRBJ2-2, with a weak D call TRBD1 (6 bases). Deletions cut 3 bases from V and 6 bases from J, with 15 bases between. Germline CDR1 SGHRS, CDR2 YFSETQ. CDR3 length: 15 amino acids. CDR3 in DNA: TGCGCCAGCAGCTCGGTTTCTGGACAGCCCGGGGAGCTGTTTTTT. Translated, it gives CASSSVSGQPGELFF.

This chain links TRBV10-3 with TRBJ2-3; 7 positions match TRBD2. Trimming removed 1 base from V and 2 bases from J; junction bases left unmatched: 6. This CDR3 has 16 amino acids. CDR1 and CDR2 from the germline V gene are ENHRY and SYGVKD. In nucleotides, the CDR3 is TGTGCCATCAGTGAGTGGCGGGAGAGATACACAGATACGCAGTATTTT. This gives the protein CAISEWRERYTDTQYF.

This clone was counted once. The chain combines TRBV13 with TRBJ2-2, with 10 bases identical to TRBD2. Per germline, CDR1 PRHDT and CDR2 FYEKMQ (reference sequence). V lost 5 bases, J lost 3 bases, and 9 bases stayed unmatched. The CDR3 has 17 amino acids. This chain's CDR3 is CASSPALLAGDTGELFF. The CDR3 coding sequence is TGTGCCAGCAGCCCCGCCCTCCTAGCGGGAGACACCGGGGAGCTGTTTTTT. Together with reference TRBV13 and TRBJ2-2, the CDR3 gives the full variable domain: AAGVIQSPRHLIKEKRETATLKCYPIPRHDTVYWYQQGPGQDPQFLISFYEKMQSDKGSIPDRFSAQQFSDYHSELNMSSLELGDSALYFCASSPALLAGDTGELFFGEGSRLTVL.

This chain uses TRBV19 with TRBJ1-1; D unresolved. The CDR3 runs 14 residues. With 2 bases removed from V and 1 base from J, the gap between germline ends came to 8 bases. From germline, CDR1 is LNHDA and CDR2 SQIVND (reference sequence). The CDR3 coding sequence is TGTGCCAGTAGTATAATCGGAGGGAACACTGAAGCTTTCTTT. This translates into CASSIIGGNTEAFF.